The clone carrying this T cell receptor beta chain occurred a few times. Its antigen is not known. These data come from a study of cytomegalovirus exposure and HLA in healthy donors. The PCR made use of 60 Vbeta and 13 Jbeta primers. Produced via immunoSEQ multiplex PCR; TCRdb's table is partial and in-frame only. Of tens of thousands of clones in the sample, 76% were seen once. The CDR3 extends over 15 amino acids. The V end lost 2 bases, the J end lost 1 base, and 11 bases lay between the germline ends. Germline V CDR1 and CDR2: LNHNV, YYDKDF (reference sequence). Study-wide findings and caveats: The authors reported that TCR beta sequences could predict HLA-A and HLA-B alleles. These predictions were accurate for most subjects in the first cohort. Trimming of TCR beta V- and J-genes showed a link, identified in a later analysis, to a missense DCLRE1C variant. 164 TCR beta chains were listed as cytomegalovirus-associated.

The rearrangement joins TRBV15 to TRBJ1-1; possibly TRBD1 for D (6 bases). The clonotype was recovered from a male donor in good health and CMV-seronegative. The material sequenced was PBMCs. CDR3 sequence (DNA): TGTGCCACCAGCAGACTGGACAGCCGGAACACTGAAGCTTTCTTT. It translates to CATSRLDSRNTEAFF.